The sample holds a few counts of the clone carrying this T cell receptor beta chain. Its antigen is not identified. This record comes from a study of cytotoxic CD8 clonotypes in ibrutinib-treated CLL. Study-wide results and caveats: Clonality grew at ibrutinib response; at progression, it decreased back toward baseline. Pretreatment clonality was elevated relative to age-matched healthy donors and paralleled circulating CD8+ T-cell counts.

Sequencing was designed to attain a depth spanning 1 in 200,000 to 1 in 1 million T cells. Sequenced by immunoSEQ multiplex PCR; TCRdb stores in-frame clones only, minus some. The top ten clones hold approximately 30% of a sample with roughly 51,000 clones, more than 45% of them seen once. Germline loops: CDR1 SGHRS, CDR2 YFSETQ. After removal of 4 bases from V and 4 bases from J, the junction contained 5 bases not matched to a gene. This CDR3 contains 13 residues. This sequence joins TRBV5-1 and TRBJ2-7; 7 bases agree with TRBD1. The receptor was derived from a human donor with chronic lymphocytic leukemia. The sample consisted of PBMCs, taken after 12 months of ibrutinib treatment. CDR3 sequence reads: CASSLGDRYEQYF. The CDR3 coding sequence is TGCGCCAGCAGCCTCGGGGACAGATACGAGCAGTACTTC.